Following are 28 T cell receptor beta chains from one sample sequenced in a study of CD8 T cells in Susac syndrome. cDNA came from roughly 0.5 to 1 ug RNA primed by random hexamers. TCRdb independently ran MiXCR on the immunoSEQ multiplex PCR reads; one entry per CDR3 protein. The sample lists 150,000 to 200,000 distinct CDR3 sequences; about 93% were seen once. Sequenced: CD4+ T cells from PBMCs. These receptors were obtained from a human donor in good health.

The chain combines TRBV19 with TRBJ1-2, with D perhaps TRBD1 (6 bases). Germline CDR1 and CDR2: LNHDA and SQIVND (reference sequence). CDR3 length: 13 amino acids. The ends were cut back, 5 bases at V and 7 bases at J, with 14 bases in the middle. The CDR3 coding sequence is TGTGCCAGTAGTCCCTCAGGGGTGAGTGGCTACACCTTC. Protein sequence: CASSPSGVSGYTF. The variable domain in full, completed from reference TRBV19 and TRBJ1-2, reads DGGITQSPKYLFRKEGQNVTLSCEQNLNHDAMYWYRQDPGQGLRLIYYSQIVNDFQKGDIAEGYSVSREKKESFPLTVTSAQKNPTAFYLCASSPSGVSGYTFGSGTRLTVV.

The V call is TRBV12-3 or TRBV12-4, the J call TRBJ2-1; 12 positions agree with TRBD2. V lost 5 bases and J lost 8; bases outside the gene matches: 7. This CDR3 is built from 15 residues. The CDR3 region is CASSPPSGGAHEQFF. The CDR3 DNA is TGTGCCAGCAGTCCCCCTAGCGGGGGGGCACATGAGCAGTTCTTC.

J is TRBJ2-7 and V is TRBV7-2; maybe TRBD2 (7 bases). Between the trimmed V and J ends, which lost 5 bases and 5 bases, there was a span of 13 bases. There are 13 residues in the CDR3. The germline gives CDR1 SGHTA, CDR2 FQGNSA. The CDR3 region has the DNA TGTGCCAGCAGCATAGGGGGGGTCGACGAGCAGTACTTC. It encodes CASSIGGVDEQYF. Looking up the rest from reference TRBV7-2 and TRBJ2-7 gives the full variable domain: GAGVSQSPSNKVTEKGKDVELRCDPISGHTALYWYRQSLGQGLEFLIYFQGNSAPDKSGLPSDRFSAERTGGSVSTLTIQRTQQEDSAVYLCASSIGGVDEQYFGPGTRLTVT.

In its sample, this clonotype was seen a few times. The chain has TRBV7-9 and TRBJ2-5; D possibly corresponds to TRBD2 (6 bases). This CDR3 comprises 15 residues. Germline V gene lookup returns CDR1 SEHNR and CDR2 FQNEAQ (reference sequence). The V end lost 5 bases, the J end lost 1 base, and 14 bases lay between the germline ends. Written as DNA, the CDR3 is TGTGCCAGCAGCGGCGGGCGGGGCCCCCAAGAGACCCAGTACTTC. Protein product: CASSGGRGPQETQYF.

The chain uses TRBV20-1 and TRBJ2-2; a weak D match, TRBD1 (6 bases). The germline gives CDR1 DFQATT, CDR2 SNEGSKA (reference sequence). The ends were cut back, 3 bases at V and 0 bases at J, with 8 bases in the middle. The CDR3 totals 14 residues. The CDR3 DNA sequence: TGCAGTGCTAGGAACAGGGCGAACACCGGGGAGCTGTTTTTT. Translation gives CSARNRANTGELFF.

This chain links TRBV7-3 with TRBJ1-5; no clear D gene. CDR3 size: 12 residues. The germline V gene encodes CDR1 SGHTA and CDR2 FQGTGA. Trimming pared 5 bases from V and 8 bases from J, leaving 10 bases between. CDR3 sequence reads: CASSNPGEPQHF. The CDR3 nucleotides are TGTGCCAGCAGCAACCCGGGAGAGCCCCAGCATTTT.

The rearrangement links TRBV6-6 to TRBJ1-1, with D possibly being TRBD1 (6 bases). Looked up from germline, CDR1 is MNHNY and CDR2 is SVGAGI (reference sequence). Trimming removed 6 bases from V and 1 base from J, with 9 bases in between. CDR3 length equals 13 residues. The CDR3 region is CASRRGKNTEAFF. The DNA of the CDR3 is TGTGCCAGCAGGAGGGGGAAGAACACTGAAGCTTTCTTT.

The chain carries TRBV4-2 and TRBJ1-6; 9 bases are a match to TRBD1. The CDR3 runs 15 residues. The germline V gene encodes CDR1 LGHNA and CDR2 YNFKEQ. The trim removed 4 bases at V and 7 bases at J, leaving 5 bases unmatched. In nucleotides, the CDR3 is TGTGCCAGCAGCCGCCGGGACAGGGACAATTCACCCCTCCACTTT. Amino acid sequence: CASSRRDRDNSPLHF.

This clonotype was observed once. The chain recombines TRBV3-1 with TRBJ1-4; possible D gene TRBD1, 5 bases. Germline CDR1 LGHDT, CDR2 YNNKEL (reference sequence). The V and J ends lost 3 bases and 5 bases respectively, with 16 bases between them. The CDR3 is 16 residues long. The DNA for the CDR3 is TGTGCCAGCAGCCAGACCTGGGGGGGAGGGAATGAAAAACTGTTTTTT. Its translation is CASSQTWGGGNEKLFF.

This chain links TRBV12-3 or TRBV12-4 with TRBJ2-2; TRBD2 might be the D (5 bases). The CDR3 spans 13 residues. Trimming took 6 bases from V and 3 from J, leaving 8 bases between them. This CDR3 is CASSSGYTGELFF. Written as DNA, the CDR3 is TGTGCCAGCAGCTCGGGGTACACCGGGGAGCTGTTTTTT.

Regarding this clonotype: A clone one base away is much larger, so this may be a read error. The J gene is TRBJ2-3, the V gene TRBV7-2; D remains unclear. This CDR3 region has 11 residues. Germline assignment: CDR1 SGHTA and CDR2 FQGNSA. Trimming shortened V by 2 bases and J by 5 bases, and 2 bases separated the two germline ends. Here the CDR3 reads CASSLKDTQYF. The DNA for the CDR3 is TGTGCCAGCAGCTTAAAAGATACGCAGTATTTT. The full variable domain, its missing parts supplied by reference TRBV7-2 and TRBJ2-3, is GAGVSQSPSNKVTEKGKDVELRCDPISGHTALYWYRQSLGQGLEFLIYFQGNSAPDKSGLPSDRFSAERTGGSVSTLTIQRTQQEDSAVYLCASSLKDTQYFGPGTRLTVL.

The chain couples TRBV11-2 to TRBJ2-1; possibly TRBD2 for D (5 bases). Germline loops: CDR1 SGHAT, CDR2 FQNNGV. V lost 1 base, J lost 0 bases, and 10 bases lay in between. This CDR3 region has 16 residues. CDR3 coding DNA: TGTGCCAGCAGCTTAGGGTTACGGGGCTCCTACAATGAGCAGTTCTTC. Its translation: CASSLGLRGSYNEQFF.

The chain has TRBV20-1 and TRBJ2-1; 9 bases are a match to TRBD2. The germline V gene encodes CDR1 DFQATT and CDR2 SNEGSKA (reference sequence). This CDR3 contains 15 residues. Trimming cost V 6 bases and J 6 bases; bases outside gene matches: 12. The CDR3 is CSAEGPLAGLNEQFF. The CDR3 nucleotides read TGCAGTGCGGAAGGGCCCCTAGCGGGGCTCAATGAGCAGTTCTTC.

In nucleotides, the CDR3 is TGTGCTAGTGGTTTGGTCCCCGTTGATAATGAGCAGTTCTTC. Translation gives CASGLVPVDNEQFF. The chain combines TRBV12-5 with TRBJ2-1; D not certain. The CDR3 totals 14 residues. CDR1 is LGHNT and CDR2 is FRNRAP in the germline V gene. Trimming left V 0 bases short and J 7 bases short, with 10 bases between. Drawing the rest from reference TRBV12-5 and TRBJ2-1, the complete variable domain is DARVTQTPRHKVTEMGQEVTMRCQPILGHNTVFWYRQTMMQGLELLAYFRNRAPLDDSGMPKDRFSAEMPDATLATLKIQPSEPRDSAVYFCASGLVPVDNEQFFGPGTRLTVL.

This clonotype showed up just once. V and J are TRBV10-3 and TRBJ1-6; no firm D call. Germline values: CDR1 ENHRY, CDR2 SYGVKD. V was shortened by 7 bases and J by 7 bases, with 11 bases between the two germline ends. There are 13 residues in the CDR3. The CDR3: CAITRDLNSPLHF. The CDR3 DNA reads TGTGCCATCACGAGGGATCTAAATTCACCCCTCCACTTT.

The genes are TRBV25-1 and TRBJ2-2; perhaps TRBD1 as D (6 bases). Trimming removed 6 bases at V and 3 bases at J, with 8 bases between. CDR1 and CDR2 (germline): MGHDK, SYGVNS. The CDR3 loop spans 13 amino acids. The CDR3 loop is CASRDSYTGELFF. The CDR3 bases are TGTGCCAGCAGGGACAGCTACACCGGGGAGCTGTTTTTT. Filled out from reference TRBV25-1 and TRBJ2-2, the complete variable domain reads EADIYQTPRYLVIGTGKKITLECSQTMGHDKMYWYQQDPGMELHLIHYSYGVNSTEKGDLSSESTVSRIRTEHFPLTLESARPSHTSQYLCASRDSYTGELFFGEGSRLTVL.

This clonotype was detected once. The chain uses TRBV2 and TRBJ1-3; the D gene is possibly TRBD1 (5 bases). Trimming left V 9 bases short and J 0 bases short, with 12 bases between. Germline V lookup: CDR1 SNHLY, CDR2 FYNNEI. The CDR3 is made up of 14 amino acids. For the CDR3, the DNA is TGTGCCAGTTGGGACTTCAACTCTGGAAACACCATATATTTT. Translation: CASWDFNSGNTIYF.

The chain combines TRBV7-9 with TRBJ1-2, with 9 bases identical to TRBD1. The CDR3 extends over 13 amino acids. Germline values: CDR1 SEHNR, CDR2 FQNEAQ (reference sequence). J gave up 6 bases and V 5 bases, and 4 bases lay outside the gene matches. The CDR3 DNA follows: TGTGCCAGCAGCAGGACAGGGGAGGATGGCTACACCTTC. It encodes CASSRTGEDGYTF.

This chain links TRBV5-1 with TRBJ2-2; TRBD2 might be the D (6 bases). Per the germline V gene, CDR1 is SGHRS and CDR2 is YFSETQ. The V end was cut by 4 bases, the J end by 7 bases, with 17 bases between. This CDR3 has 15 amino acids. The CDR3 DNA sequence: TGCGCCAGCAGCCCCGTCATCGGGGGAATCGGGGAGCTGTTTTTT. Translating it yields CASSPVIGGIGELFF.

The table lists this clonotype with a few counts. The gene calls are TRBV7-6 and TRBJ1-5; D call uncertain. This CDR3 contains 13 residues. Trimming stripped 1 base from V and 0 bases from J, with 1 base between. Germline V lookup: CDR1 SGHVS, CDR2 FNYEAQ. The CDR3 here is CASSLVSNQPQHF. CDR3 DNA sequence: TGTGCCAGCAGCTTAGTTAGCAATCAGCCCCAGCATTTT.

This clonotype was seen once. CDR3: CASSLDRQGQSQHF. The CDR3 DNA follows: TGTGCCAGCAGCTTGGATAGACAGGGTCAATCCCAGCATTTT. The V gene is TRBV5-4, the J gene TRBJ1-5; TRBD1 agrees at 7 bases. The ends lost 0 bases at V and 11 bases at J; junction bases unmatched: 8. Germline CDR1 is SGHNT and CDR2 is YYREEE (reference sequence). The CDR3 length is 14 residues.

This rearrangement joins TRBV6-1 to TRBJ2-7; D not resolved. The CDR3 extends over 14 amino acids. CDR1 is MNHNS and CDR2 is SASEGT in the germline V gene. V lost 2 bases and J lost 2, with 10 bases in between. The CDR3 DNA follows: TGTGCCAGCAGTGAATTGGCAGGACCCTACGAGCAGTACTTC. Translating it yields CASSELAGPYEQYF.

The chain couples TRBV2 to TRBJ2-2, with 7 bases identical to TRBD1. The CDR3 is made up of 15 amino acids. The V gene's germline CDR1 is SNHLY and CDR2 FYNNEI. V was pared by 4 bases and J by 5 bases, with 7 bases of the junction left unmatched. The CDR3 nucleotides read TGTGCCAGCAGTGTTCGACAGGGAATGACCGGGGAGCTGTTTTTT. This gives the protein CASSVRQGMTGELFF.

The chain employs TRBV25-1 and TRBJ1-2, with TRBD1 matching over 9 bases. Unmatched junction bases numbered 4, after V lost 1 base and J lost 1 base. CDR1 is MGHDK, CDR2 SYGVNS, per germline. The CDR3 sequence is 16 residues long. The DNA for the CDR3 is TGTGCCAGCAGTGAATCCGGGACAGGGTATAACTATGGCTACACCTTC. It codes for CASSESGTGYNYGYTF.

This rearrangement joins TRBV6-5 to TRBJ1-6, with 9 bases fitting TRBD1. Germline V CDR1 and CDR2: MNHEY, SVGAGI. V lost 2 bases and J lost 7; bases outside the gene matches: 6. This CDR3 is 16 amino acids long. The CDR3 region has the DNA TGTGCCAGCAGTTACCCAGCCGGGACAGGGAATTCACCCCTCCACTTT. Amino acids: CASSYPAGTGNSPLHF.

The chain recombines TRBV6-6 with TRBJ1-1, with TRBD1 as a possible D gene (5 bases). The CDR3 covers 12 residues. V gave up 7 bases and J gave up 6 bases, with 12 bases separating them. Germline V gene sequence: CDR1 MNHNY, CDR2 SVGAGI (reference sequence). The CDR3 region is CASTPGGSEAFF. The CDR3 nucleotides read TGTGCCAGCACTCCCGGGGGGTCTGAAGCTTTCTTT.

This rearrangement joins TRBV6-6 to TRBJ1-5; no reliable D call. The ends were cut back, 8 bases at V and 7 bases at J, with 12 bases in the middle. The CDR3 contains 12 residues. The germline V gene encodes CDR1 MNHNY and CDR2 SVGAGI (reference sequence). The CDR3 region is CASGEVGQPQHF. The CDR3 nucleotides are TGTGCCAGCGGAGAGGTAGGGCAGCCCCAGCATTTT.

The V gene is TRBV27, the J gene TRBJ1-4; D gene uncertain. Germline V gene lookup returns CDR1 MNHEY and CDR2 SMNVEV (reference sequence). Trimming pared 3 bases from V and 5 bases from J, leaving 4 bases between. This CDR3 region has 12 residues. CDR3 nucleotide sequence: TGTGCCAGCAGTTTTTTAAATGAAAAACTGTTTTTT. Translating it yields CASSFLNEKLFF.